Below are 23 T cell receptor beta chains sequenced from a single sample in a study of vaccination and CD4 T cells after COVID-19. No antigens are known for them. Time point here: late sampling 161 to 241 days after vaccination in a few convalescent patients. Noted treatment: approximately 9-day PBMC culture with coronavirus spike peptide pools or control peptides (ViraFEST assay). Cultured CD4+ T cell DNA underwent sequencing with the Oncomine TCR Beta short-read assay. MiXCR, applied by TCRdb to the PCR reads, yields one record per CDR3 protein. Here the sample spans about 21,000 distinct CDR3 sequences, 42% being singletons. The sample here was CD4+ T cells from blood, cultured in vitro, taken about 7 months after SARS-CoV-2 vaccination. The source is a human donor who had recovered from COVID-19.

The gene calls are TRBV20-1 and TRBJ1-5, with 9 bases aligning to TRBD1. The CDR3 spans 16 residues. The V segment lost 6 bases and the J segment 0 bases; nucleotides outside the gene matches: 9. Per germline, CDR1 DFQATT and CDR2 SNEGSKA (reference sequence). The CDR3 loop reads CSALPGQGYSNQPQHF. CDR3 nucleotide sequence: TGCAGTGCGCTCCCGGGACAGGGTTATAGCAATCAGCCCCAGCATTTT.

The chain links TRBV6-1 to TRBJ2-7, with D unresolved. CDR1 is MNHNS, CDR2 SASEGT, per germline. This CDR3 contains 13 residues. The V and J ends lost 1 base and 0 bases respectively, with 4 bases between them. The CDR3, as DNA: TGTGCCAGCAGTGAAGTGTACTCCTACGAGCAGTACTTC. Translated, it gives CASSEVYSYEQYF.

The rearrangement links TRBV15 to TRBJ2-6; D gene uncertain. The V gene's germline CDR1 is LNHNV and CDR2 YYDKDF (reference sequence). This CDR3 spans 15 amino acids. V was trimmed by 9 bases and J by 0 bases, leaving 12 bases between them. The CDR3 sequence: CATSDRSSGANVLTF. Here the CDR3 DNA reads TGTGCCACTTCGGACCGGTCCTCTGGGGCCAACGTCCTGACTTTC.

This clonotype was observed a few times. This sequence joins TRBV20-1 and TRBJ1-6; maybe TRBD1 (5 bases). From germline, CDR1 is DFQATT and CDR2 SNEGSKA (reference sequence). Trimming removed 5 bases at V and 7 bases at J, with 18 bases between. The CDR3 covers 15 residues. CDR3 amino acids: CSAESRGRGNSPLHF. Here the CDR3 DNA reads TGCAGTGCTGAGAGTCGGGGCCGAGGAAATTCACCCCTCCACTTT.

This chain joins TRBV6-1 and TRBJ1-2; tentatively, D is TRBD1 (6 bases). Germline CDR1 is MNHNS and CDR2 is SASEGT. The V and J ends lost 4 bases and 10 bases respectively, with 19 bases between them. CDR3 length: 14 residues. The CDR3 loop reads CASSAPTGVGDYTF. The DNA of the CDR3 is TGTGCCAGCAGTGCACCGACAGGCGTGGGGGACTACACCTTC.

The chain recombines TRBV10-1 with TRBJ2-1; D perhaps matches TRBD1 (6 bases). V was shortened by 2 bases and J by 2 bases, with 7 bases between the two germline ends. This CDR3 comprises 14 residues. Per the germline V gene, CDR1 is WNHNN and CDR2 is SYGVQD (reference sequence). The CDR3, as DNA: TGCGCCAGCAGTGAGGGACAGCCCTACAATGAGCAGTTCTTC. This sequence encodes CASSEGQPYNEQFF.

This rearrangement joins TRBV7-2 to TRBJ2-5, with a possible D match to TRBD1 (5 bases). Germline V gives CDR1 SGHTA, CDR2 FQGNSA. V shed 2 bases and J shed 2 bases, with 6 bases lying between them. The CDR3 is made up of 13 amino acids. CDR3 DNA: TGTGCCAGCAGCTTACAGGGACAAGAGACCCAGTACTTC. Translating gives CASSLQGQETQYF.

This clonotype has a handful of counts. The chain combines TRBV10-3 with TRBJ2-1; D not resolved. CDR1 ENHRY and CDR2 SYGVKD come from the germline V gene. The CDR3 extends over 13 amino acids. Trimming cost V 7 bases and J 5 bases, with 12 bases left between them. The CDR3 region has the DNA TGTGCCATCACCACCGAGCGCGACAATGAGCAGTTCTTC. Translating gives CAITTERDNEQFF.

The rearrangement links TRBV20-1 to TRBJ2-3, with D possibly matching TRBD1 (5 bases). V was cut by 4 bases and J by 1 base, with 21 bases left in between. The CDR3 is 17 amino acids. Germline-derived CDR1 and CDR2 are DFQATT and SNEGSKA (reference sequence). The CDR3 loop reads CSAIDFSKGSGTDTQYF. The CDR3 nucleotides read TGCAGTGCTATTGATTTTTCTAAGGGGTCCGGCACAGATACGCAGTATTTT.

The chain has TRBV28 and TRBJ2-1; unclear D gene. CDR3 length: 16 amino acids. Germline CDR1 and CDR2: MDHEN and SYDVKM. Trimming took 4 bases from V and 1 from J, leaving 14 bases between them. Here the CDR3 reads CASSSSPQLSYNEQFF. Written as DNA, the CDR3 is TGTGCCAGCAGTTCCTCCCCACAGCTTTCCTACAATGAGCAGTTCTTC.

This chain joins TRBV28 and TRBJ1-3, with TRBD1 as a possible D gene (5 bases). Trimming took off 6 bases at V and 3 bases at J, with 15 bases between the two ends. Germline CDR1 and CDR2: MDHEN and SYDVKM. This CDR3 spans 15 amino acids. For the CDR3, the DNA is TGTGCCAGCAGCCTCTCAGGGTTCCGTGGAAACACCATATATTTT. It is translated as CASSLSGFRGNTIYF.

The gene calls are TRBV15 and TRBJ2-5, with D perhaps matching TRBD1 (5 bases). V lost 1 base, J lost 3 bases, and 9 bases lay in between. The CDR3 loop spans 14 amino acids. Germline V gene lookup returns CDR1 LNHNV and CDR2 YYDKDF (reference sequence). CDR3 sequence: CATSRGGREETQYF. The CDR3, as DNA: TGTGCCACCAGCAGAGGGGGCCGGGAAGAGACCCAGTACTTC.

The chain combines TRBV18 with TRBJ1-6; the D is unclear. Germline assignment: CDR1 KGHSH and CDR2 LQKENI. The CDR3 covers 13 residues. The V and J ends lost 3 bases and 10 bases respectively, with 10 bases between them. CDR3 residues: CASSPIQDSPLHF. The CDR3 nucleotides read TGTGCCAGCTCACCTATTCAGGACTCACCCCTCCACTTT.

This clonotype was detected only a few times. The rearrangement uses TRBV15 and TRBJ1-1, with D unclear. V gave up 1 base and J gave up 1 base, with 10 bases separating them. The CDR3 has 15 residues. Germline V gene lookup returns CDR1 LNHNV and CDR2 YYDKDF (reference sequence). CDR3 amino acids: CATSRGGQANTEAFF. CDR3 sequence (DNA): TGTGCCACCAGCAGAGGTGGCCAGGCGAACACTGAAGCTTTCTTT.

The chain joins TRBV28 to TRBJ2-7, with D perhaps TRBD2 (6 bases). The germline CDR1 and CDR2 sequences are MDHEN and SYDVKM. V shed 2 bases and J shed 2 bases, with 13 bases lying between them. This CDR3 has 15 residues. CDR3 sequence: CASSLPGTGAYEQYF. The CDR3 nucleotides are TGTGCCAGCAGTTTACCAGGGACTGGGGCCTACGAGCAGTACTTC.

Comment on this clonotype: A far larger clone differs by one base, so this is likely a read error. The gene calls are TRBV7-2 and TRBJ2-1; D tentatively reads TRBD1 or TRBD2 (5 bases each). Per the germline V gene, CDR1 is SGHTA and CDR2 is FQGNSA. The CDR3 is 15 amino acids. The CDR3 coding sequence is TGTGCCAGCGGCTTAGGGGACCCTGGCTACAATGAGCAGTTCTTC. It yields the protein CASGLGDPGYNEQFF.

CDR3 in amino acids: CASSGGQWGLNSPLHF. Here the CDR3 DNA reads TGTGCCAGCAGTGGGGGGCAGTGGGGTTTAAATTCACCCCTCCACTTT. The J gene is TRBJ1-6, the V gene TRBV27; D is perhaps TRBD1 (6 bases). Per the germline V gene, CDR1 is MNHEY and CDR2 is SMNVEV (reference sequence). V lost 5 bases and J 7 bases, leaving 18 bases between the germline ends. The CDR3 runs to 16 residues.

Only a few counts were recorded for this clonotype. The V gene is TRBV20-1, the J gene TRBJ2-7; 7 bases fit TRBD1. The CDR3 has 16 amino acids. Germline loops: CDR1 DFQATT, CDR2 SNEGSKA (reference sequence). V lost 4 bases and J lost 4; bases outside the gene matches: 16. The CDR3 region is CSATTGTATSRYEQYF. The DNA for the CDR3 is TGCAGTGCTACAACCGGGACAGCTACTTCGAGGTACGAGCAGTACTTC.

The table lists this clonotype with a few counts. The chain couples TRBV20-1 to TRBJ2-1, with D maybe TRBD2 (6 bases). CDR3 length: 15 residues. The germline V gene encodes CDR1 DFQATT and CDR2 SNEGSKA (reference sequence). V lost 0 bases and J 8 bases, leaving 17 bases between the germline ends. CDR3 residues: CSARDRSSAKDEQFF. The CDR3 nucleotides are TGCAGTGCTAGAGATCGGTCTAGCGCAAAGGATGAGCAGTTCTTC.

The chain uses TRBV29-1 and TRBJ2-7, with TRBD1 identical over 8 bases. Trimming at V came to 7 bases and at J to 0 bases, leaving 5 bases not matched to a gene. This CDR3 is built from 13 residues. CDR1 SQVTM and CDR2 ANQGSEA come from the germline V gene. This chain's CDR3 is CSATTGGSYEQYF. CDR3 nucleotides: TGCAGCGCCACTACAGGGGGCTCCTACGAGCAGTACTTC.

This clonotype came up a few times. V and J are TRBV10-1 and TRBJ2-3; a possible D gene is TRBD1 (6 bases). Trimming pared 4 bases from V and 4 bases from J, leaving 12 bases between. The CDR3 contains 14 residues. Germline V gene lookup returns CDR1 WNHNN and CDR2 SYGVQD (reference sequence). As DNA, the CDR3 is TGCGCCAGCAGTGGATACAGGGCTTCAGATACGCAGTATTTT. Its translation: CASSGYRASDTQYF.

CDR3 sequence (DNA): TGTGCCAGCAGCTTATCCCCGACCCCGGGCACTGAAGCTTTCTTT. Translation gives CASSLSPTPGTEAFF. The chain joins TRBV7-2 to TRBJ1-1; unclear D gene. Germline-derived CDR1 and CDR2 are SGHTA and FQGNSA. The CDR3 length is 15 residues. V lost 2 bases to trimming and J lost 4 bases, with 14 bases between them.

This clonotype is a singleton in its sample. The chain combines TRBV12-3 or TRBV12-4 with TRBJ2-5; 13 nucleotides match TRBD2. V shed 6 bases, J shed 2 bases, and the junction held 6 bases outside the gene matches. This CDR3 spans 16 amino acids. The CDR3 here is CASSPGLAGEQETQYF. In DNA, the CDR3 is TGTGCCAGCAGCCCAGGACTAGCGGGGGAACAAGAGACCCAGTACTTC.